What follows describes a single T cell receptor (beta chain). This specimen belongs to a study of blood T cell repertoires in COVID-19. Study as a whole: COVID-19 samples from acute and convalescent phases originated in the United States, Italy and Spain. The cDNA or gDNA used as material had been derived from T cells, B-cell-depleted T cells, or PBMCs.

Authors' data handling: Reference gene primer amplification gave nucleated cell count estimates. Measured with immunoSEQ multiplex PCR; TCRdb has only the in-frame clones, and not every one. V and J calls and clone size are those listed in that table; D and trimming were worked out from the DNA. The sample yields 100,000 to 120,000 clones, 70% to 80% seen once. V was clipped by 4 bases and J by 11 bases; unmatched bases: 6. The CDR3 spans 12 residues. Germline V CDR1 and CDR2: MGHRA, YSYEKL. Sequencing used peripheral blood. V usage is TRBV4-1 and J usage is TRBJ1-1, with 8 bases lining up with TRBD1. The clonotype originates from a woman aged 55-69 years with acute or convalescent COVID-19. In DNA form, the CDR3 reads TGCGCCAGCAGCCTATGGACAGGGAGGGCTTTCTTT. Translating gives CASSLWTGRAFF.